Listed here are 30 T cell receptor beta chains from one sample, sequenced in a study of shared clonotypes between healthy human individuals. Some clones are missing from TCRdb's copy, which holds only in-frame ones; the method was immunoSEQ multiplex PCR. The sample holds around 1.6 million clones; about 98% are singletons and the top ten take about 0.42%. Specimen: naive CD4+ T cells sorted from blood. Specified subset: CD45RA+ positively selected. The origin of the receptors is a man aged 30-40 years in good health.

V usage is TRBV6-1 and J usage is TRBJ2-2; 9 bases align to TRBD2. The length of the CDR3 is 15 residues. Germline loops: CDR1 MNHNS, CDR2 SASEGT. After removal of 5 bases from V and 1 base from J, the junction contained 2 bases not matched to a gene. The CDR3 nucleotides read TGTGCCAGCAGTTCACTAGCGGGGAACACCGGGGAGCTGTTTTTT. Its translation is CASSSLAGNTGELFF.

The V gene is TRBV29-1, the J gene TRBJ2-2, with 8 nucleotides matching TRBD2. Germline V lookup: CDR1 SQVTM, CDR2 ANQGSEA. V was clipped by 4 bases and J by 0 bases; unmatched bases: 7. The CDR3 is made up of 16 amino acids. For the CDR3, the DNA is TGCAGCGTTGGGTCTCGGCGGGGGGCGAACACCGGGGAGCTGTTTTTT. It is translated as CSVGSRRGANTGELFF.

The DNA of the CDR3 is TGCGCCAGCAGCTTCGACTTGACAGGGAGTGACTATGGCTACACCTTC. It is translated as CASSFDLTGSDYGYTF. V is TRBV5-1 and J is TRBJ1-2; 7 bases match TRBD1. CDR3 length equals 16 residues. Losses at the gene ends were 2 bases for V and 3 bases for J; bases not matched to a gene: 10. Germline V gives CDR1 SGHRS, CDR2 YFSETQ.

The genes are TRBV20-1 and TRBJ1-1; D call uncertain. CDR3 length: 11 amino acids. Germline values: CDR1 DFQATT, CDR2 SNEGSKA (reference sequence). V shed 3 bases and J shed 5 bases, with 7 bases lying between them. DNA for the CDR3: TGCAGTGCTAGGGAGGTTACTGAAGCTTTCTTT. It specifies CSAREVTEAFF.

This clone was detected only a few times. The chain recombines TRBV7-3 with TRBJ1-1; D is undetermined. Trimming removed 3 bases at V and 3 bases at J, with 14 bases between. Germline assignment: CDR1 SGHTA and CDR2 FQGTGA. CDR3 length: 15 residues. The DNA for the CDR3 is TGTGCCAGCAGCTTCGCGGCGGGGATGGACACTGAAGCTTTCTTT. It encodes CASSFAAGMDTEAFF.

This clone is a singleton in its sample. The sample carries other DNA sequences with the same CDR3. V usage is TRBV9 and J usage is TRBJ2-6; no firm D call. The germline V gene has CDR1 SGDLS and CDR2 YYNGEE. Trimming removed 0 bases from V and 0 bases from J, with 4 bases in between. The length of the CDR3 is 15 residues. CDR3 coding DNA: TGTGCCAGCAGCGTAGAGGGCTCTGGGGCCAACGTCCTGACTTTC. Protein: CASSVEGSGANVLTF.

The rearrangement uses TRBV18 and TRBJ1-3, with D possibly TRBD1 on 6 matching bases. This CDR3 has 18 residues. From germline, CDR1 is KGHSH and CDR2 LQKENI. The germline V and J ends were trimmed by 2 bases and 0 bases, with 17 bases remaining between them. CDR3 in amino acids: CASSPKGGTLSSGNTIYF. The CDR3 coding sequence is TGTGCCAGCTCACCAAAAGGCGGGACACTGAGCTCTGGAAACACCATATATTTT.

The count of this clone is one. This chain uses TRBV18 with TRBJ2-7; 7 bases are shared with TRBD1. V lost 3 bases to trimming and J lost 5 bases; unmatched junction nucleotides: 10. Germline loops: CDR1 KGHSH, CDR2 LQKENI. The CDR3 consists of 15 residues. Here the CDR3 reads CASSPLTTGLNEQYF. CDR3 nucleotides: TGTGCCAGCTCACCGCTGACGACAGGGTTGAACGAGCAGTACTTC.

The chain combines TRBV11-2 with TRBJ2-3; D is possibly TRBD2 (6 bases). CDR1 and CDR2 from the germline V gene are SGHAT and FQNNGV. V was clipped by 6 bases and J by 4 bases, with 17 bases between them. This CDR3 is built from 15 residues. The CDR3 loop is CASRGLAKPPDTQYF. In nucleotides, the CDR3 is TGTGCCAGCAGGGGACTTGCCAAACCCCCAGATACGCAGTATTTT.

The chain links TRBV9 to TRBJ1-3; the match to TRBD1 covers 8 bases. V shed 0 bases, J shed 2 bases, and the junction held 4 bases outside the gene matches. The CDR3 extends over 16 amino acids. The germline V gene has CDR1 SGDLS and CDR2 YYNGEE. The DNA for the CDR3 is TGTGCCAGCAGCGTAGAAAGCAGGGGGCCTGGAAACACCATATATTTT. Translating gives CASSVESRGPGNTIYF.

J is TRBJ1-4 and V is TRBV28, with 8 bases fitting TRBD1. CDR3 length: 15 residues. The germline gives CDR1 MDHEN, CDR2 SYDVKM. Trimming removed 6 bases from V and 8 bases from J; junction bases left unmatched: 11. The CDR3 coding sequence is TGTGCCAGCAGCCGAACCACAGGGGGAGGGGAAAAACTGTTTTTT. This gives the protein CASSRTTGGGEKLFF.

J is TRBJ1-3 and V is TRBV7-7; D ambiguous. This CDR3 contains 18 residues. The V gene's germline CDR1 is SSHAT and CDR2 FNYEAQ (reference sequence). V shed 5 bases and J shed 0 bases, with 20 bases lying between them. The CDR3 DNA reads as TGTGCCAGCAGCCCATACTCTGACCCCGGTTCCTCTGGAAACACCATATATTTT. This encodes CASSPYSDPGSSGNTIYF.

This chain's CDR3 is CASTALGTENTEAFF. As DNA, the CDR3 is TGTGCCAGCACCGCCTTGGGGACAGAGAACACTGAAGCTTTCTTT. J is TRBJ1-1 and V is TRBV5-6; 7 bases line up with TRBD1. V shed 6 bases, J shed 1 base, and the junction held 9 bases outside the gene matches. Per germline, CDR1 SGHDT and CDR2 YYEEEE. There are 15 residues in the CDR3.

About this clone itself: In the same sample, other DNA sequences code for this CDR3. The chain carries TRBV5-1 and TRBJ1-5, with D unresolved. The CDR3 is 15 residues long. Germline CDR1 is SGHRS and CDR2 is YFSETQ. V gave up 0 bases and J gave up 0 bases, with 7 bases separating them. The CDR3 DNA is TGCGCCAGCAGCTTGGACAGCTATAGCAATCAGCCCCAGCATTTT. Its protein product is CASSLDSYSNQPQHF.

The rearrangement uses TRBV29-1 and TRBJ2-1, with D tentatively TRBD1 (6 bases). The V gene lost 4 bases and the J gene lost 2 bases, with 12 bases spanning the gap. The CDR3 is 14 amino acids. CDR1 is SQVTM, CDR2 ANQGSEA, per germline. CDR3 region: CSVGPDSAYNEQFF. The CDR3 DNA reads TGCAGCGTTGGTCCGGACAGTGCCTACAATGAGCAGTTCTTC.

This clone was recorded only once. V usage is TRBV7-9 and J usage is TRBJ2-7; 9 bases map to TRBD1. The V and J ends lost 5 bases and 5 bases, in that order; junction bases with no gene match: 10. CDR1 is SEHNR, CDR2 FQNEAQ, per germline (reference sequence). The CDR3 contains 15 residues. CDR3 sequence: CASSLMGQGHHEQYF. The CDR3 bases are TGTGCCAGCAGCCTTATGGGACAGGGACACCACGAGCAGTACTTC.

CDR3 protein: CASQGTFLDTQYF. The DNA for the CDR3 is TGTGCCAGTCAAGGAACTTTCCTAGATACGCAGTATTTT. The chain joins TRBV10-3 to TRBJ2-3; no firm D call. V shed 10 bases and J shed 5 bases, with 16 bases lying between them. The CDR3 loop spans 13 amino acids. Germline lookup yields CDR1 ENHRY and CDR2 SYGVKD.

V is TRBV5-1 and J is TRBJ1-3; the match to TRBD1 covers 7 bases. Trimming cost V 3 bases and J 4 bases; bases outside gene matches: 10. There are 16 residues in the CDR3. Germline V CDR1 and CDR2: SGHRS, YFSETQ. This CDR3 is CASSSQGMGSGNTIYF. CDR3 nucleotide sequence: TGCGCCAGCAGCTCACAGGGGATGGGCTCCGGAAACACCATATATTTT.

The genes are TRBV9 and TRBJ2-5; weak D call: TRBD1 (6 bases). CDR1 is SGDLS, CDR2 YYNGEE, per germline. The CDR3 sequence is 15 residues long. Trimming stripped 4 bases from V and 5 bases from J, with 18 bases between. For the CDR3, the DNA is TGTGCCAGCAGCTTGACCGGTGACAGGTGGGAGACCCAGTACTTC. As protein: CASSLTGDRWETQYF. Drawing the rest from reference TRBV9 and TRBJ2-5, the complete variable domain is DSGVTQTPKHLITATGQRVTLRCSPRSGDLSVYWYQQSLDQGLQFLIQYYNGEERAKGNILERFSAQQFPDLHSELNLSSLELGDSALYFCASSLTGDRWETQYFGPGTRLLVL.

The genes are TRBV2 and TRBJ2-5; TRBD2 agrees at 7 bases. This CDR3 is 15 amino acids long. Germline CDR1 reads SNHLY; CDR2 reads FYNNEI. V lost 4 bases to trimming and J lost 0 bases; unmatched junction nucleotides: 5. CDR3 sequence (DNA): TGTGCCAGCAGTGTTGGGGGGGGATACCAAGAGACCCAGTACTTC. This sequence encodes CASSVGGGYQETQYF.

This chain joins TRBV4-1 and TRBJ1-1; D gene uncertain. V shed 3 bases and J shed 4 bases, with 9 bases lying between them. The CDR3 length is 13 residues. Germline CDR1 reads MGHRA; CDR2 reads YSYEKL. This CDR3 is CASSHVQGTEAFF. The CDR3 bases are TGCGCCAGCAGCCACGTACAAGGCACTGAAGCTTTCTTT.

Turning to this clone: Additional DNA sequences in this sample encode the identical CDR3. This chain links TRBV18 with TRBJ2-7; no clear D. Germline V gene data show CDR1 as KGHSH and CDR2 as LQKENI. The ends were cut back, 3 bases at V and 3 bases at J, with 9 bases in the middle. CDR3 size: 13 residues. This CDR3 reads CASSPGSNYEQYF. CDR3 DNA sequence: TGTGCCAGCTCACCTGGGTCAAACTACGAGCAGTACTTC. Using reference TRBV18 and TRBJ2-7 for the parts outside the CDR3, the full variable domain is NAGVMQNPRHLVRRRGQEARLRCSPMKGHSHVYWYRQLPEEGLKFMVYLQKENIIDESGMPKERFSAEFPKEGPSILRIQQVVRGDSAAYFCASSPGSNYEQYFGPGTRLTVT.

CDR3 in amino acids: CASSVSEGPIGEQFF. The CDR3 DNA reads as TGTGCCAGCAGCGTATCCGAGGGCCCGATTGGTGAGCAGTTCTTC. This chain uses TRBV9 with TRBJ2-1; possible D gene TRBD2, 5 bases. Trimming stripped 1 base from V and 9 bases from J, with 17 bases between. Looked up from germline, CDR1 is SGDLS and CDR2 is YYNGEE. The CDR3 is 15 residues long.

V and J are TRBV2 and TRBJ1-4, with D unresolved. Trimming removed 6 bases at V and 13 bases at J, with 15 bases between. The CDR3 has 12 amino acids. The germline gives CDR1 SNHLY, CDR2 FYNNEI. Here the CDR3 DNA reads TGTGCCAGCAGGTACCAACTACAGCGACTGTTTTTT. Its protein product is CASRYQLQRLFF.

The chain links TRBV6-5 to TRBJ1-6; D gene ambiguous. The CDR3 is made up of 11 amino acids. Trimming took off 6 bases at V and 9 bases at J, with 6 bases between the two ends. Germline CDR1 and CDR2: MNHEY and SVGAGI. CDR3 DNA sequence: TGTGCCAGCAGGGTGGGTTCACCCCTCCACTTT. Residues: CASRVGSPLHF.

The rearrangement joins TRBV5-4 to TRBJ2-7; a possible D gene is TRBD1 (5 bases). CDR1 SGHNT and CDR2 YYREEE come from the germline V gene (reference sequence). Between the trimmed V and J ends, which lost 3 bases and 2 bases, there was a span of 12 bases. This CDR3 is 14 amino acids long. The CDR3 sequence: CASSSYRQTYEQYF. In nucleotides, the CDR3 is TGTGCCAGCAGCTCGTACAGGCAAACCTACGAGCAGTACTTC. Supplemented by reference TRBV5-4 and TRBJ2-7, the full variable domain reads ETGVTQSPTHLIKTRGQQVTLRCSSQSGHNTVSWYQQALGQGPQFIFQYYREEENGRGNFPPRFSGLQFPNYSSELNVNALELDDSALYLCASSSYRQTYEQYFGPGTRLTVT.

The chain's CDR3 is CASTSGRTIYGYTF. DNA for the CDR3: TGTGCCAGCACCTCGGGACGGACGATTTATGGCTACACCTTC. J is TRBJ1-2 and V is TRBV6-5, with TRBD1 as a possible D gene (5 bases). The CDR3 runs to 14 residues. Looked up from germline, CDR1 is MNHEY and CDR2 is SVGAGI. V lost 7 bases and J 5 bases, leaving 17 bases between the germline ends.

This chain uses TRBV2 with TRBJ1-1; D remains ambiguous. Germline CDR1 SNHLY, CDR2 FYNNEI. The CDR3 length is 14 residues. Trimming stripped 11 bases from V and 6 bases from J, with 22 bases between. CDR3 sequence reads: CAGAVGGPGAEAFF. The DNA of the CDR3 is TGTGCCGGAGCAGTGGGAGGGCCTGGGGCTGAAGCTTTCTTT.

A remark on this clone: Other DNA sequences from this sample encode an identical CDR3 as well. The chain uses TRBV9 and TRBJ1-1, with D uncertain. The CDR3 runs 14 residues. In germline, CDR1 is SGDLS, CDR2 YYNGEE. Trimming removed 0 bases at V and 0 bases at J, with 6 bases between. The CDR3 DNA follows: TGTGCCAGCAGCGTAGGACAAATGAACACTGAAGCTTTCTTT. Encoded protein: CASSVGQMNTEAFF.

This chain uses TRBV4-1 with TRBJ2-2; no definite D call. The V end was cut by 1 base, the J end by 2 bases, with 8 bases between. Germline V CDR1 and CDR2: MGHRA, YSYEKL. The CDR3 extends over 15 amino acids. The CDR3 loop is CASSQVPSNTGELFF. In nucleotides, the CDR3 is TGCGCCAGCAGCCAAGTGCCCTCAAACACCGGGGAGCTGTTTTTT.